This T cell receptor (beta chain) was found in a study of blood T cells in healthy people across ages. As for the study in general: Template switching caught about one barcoded beta molecule for each two T cells.

The second PCR ran roughly 7 to 12 cycles with a sample-barcoded 5' primer and J-beta primers. TCRdb itself ran the 5' RACE reads through MiXCR, one entry per CDR3 protein. The sample holds around 820,000 distinct CDR3 sequences, 20% to 25% seen once. The CDR3 consists of 15 residues. V was clipped by 3 bases and J by 0 bases, with 12 bases between them. CDR1 and CDR2 from the germline V gene are MDHEN and SYDVKM. Per-sample yields of isolated PBMCs were at least 6 million. The sample was also reused in another study, on T cells of mothers and their children.

The receptor's source is a boy aged 5-17 years in good health. V gene TRBV28 combines with J gene TRBJ2-7; tentative D call: TRBD2 (5 bases). The sequenced sample was blood. The CDR3 DNA sequence: TGTGCCAGCAGTTTCAGAGGGAGAACCTCCTACGAGCAGTACTTC. This sequence encodes CASSFRGRTSYEQYF.